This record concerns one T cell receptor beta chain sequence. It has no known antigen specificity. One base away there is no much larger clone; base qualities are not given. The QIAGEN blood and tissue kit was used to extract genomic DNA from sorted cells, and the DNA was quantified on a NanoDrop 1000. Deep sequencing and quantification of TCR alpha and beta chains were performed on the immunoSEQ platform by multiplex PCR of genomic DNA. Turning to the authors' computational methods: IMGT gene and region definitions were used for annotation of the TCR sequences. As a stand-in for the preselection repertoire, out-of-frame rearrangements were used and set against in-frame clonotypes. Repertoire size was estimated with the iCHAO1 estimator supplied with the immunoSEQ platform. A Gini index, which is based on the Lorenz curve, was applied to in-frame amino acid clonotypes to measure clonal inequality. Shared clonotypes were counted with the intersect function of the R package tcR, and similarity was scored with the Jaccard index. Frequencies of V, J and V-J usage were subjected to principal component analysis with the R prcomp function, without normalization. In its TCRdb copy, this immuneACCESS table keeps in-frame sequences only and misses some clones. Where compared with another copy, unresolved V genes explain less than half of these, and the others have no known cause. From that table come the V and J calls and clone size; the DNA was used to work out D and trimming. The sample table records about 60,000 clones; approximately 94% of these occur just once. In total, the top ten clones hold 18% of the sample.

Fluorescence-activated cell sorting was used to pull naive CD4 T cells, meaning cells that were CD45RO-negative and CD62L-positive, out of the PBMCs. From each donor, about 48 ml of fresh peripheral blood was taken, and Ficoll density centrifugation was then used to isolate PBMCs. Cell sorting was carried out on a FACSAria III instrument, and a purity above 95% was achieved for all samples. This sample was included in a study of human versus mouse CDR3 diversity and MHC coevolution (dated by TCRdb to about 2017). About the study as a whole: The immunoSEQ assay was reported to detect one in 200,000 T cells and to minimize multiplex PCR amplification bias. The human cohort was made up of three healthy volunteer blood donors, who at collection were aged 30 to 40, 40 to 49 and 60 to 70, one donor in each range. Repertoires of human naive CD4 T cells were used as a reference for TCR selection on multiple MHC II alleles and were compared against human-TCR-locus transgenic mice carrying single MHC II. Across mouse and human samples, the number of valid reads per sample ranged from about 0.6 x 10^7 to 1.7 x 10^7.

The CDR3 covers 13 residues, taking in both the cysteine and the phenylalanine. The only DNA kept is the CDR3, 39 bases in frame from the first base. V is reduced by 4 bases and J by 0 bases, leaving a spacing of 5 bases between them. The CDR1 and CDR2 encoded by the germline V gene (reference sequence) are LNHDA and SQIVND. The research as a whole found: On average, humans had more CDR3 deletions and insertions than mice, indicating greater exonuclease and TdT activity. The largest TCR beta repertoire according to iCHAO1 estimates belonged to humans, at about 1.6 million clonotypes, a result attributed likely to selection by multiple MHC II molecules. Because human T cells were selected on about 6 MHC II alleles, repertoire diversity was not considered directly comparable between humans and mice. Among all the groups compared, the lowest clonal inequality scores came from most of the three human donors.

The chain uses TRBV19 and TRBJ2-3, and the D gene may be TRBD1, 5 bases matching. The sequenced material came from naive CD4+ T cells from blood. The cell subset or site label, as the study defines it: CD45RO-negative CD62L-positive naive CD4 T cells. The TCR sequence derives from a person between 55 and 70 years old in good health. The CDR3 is CASSRQSTDTQYF. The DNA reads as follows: TGTGCCAGTAGTAGACAGAGCACAGATACGCAGTATTTT.